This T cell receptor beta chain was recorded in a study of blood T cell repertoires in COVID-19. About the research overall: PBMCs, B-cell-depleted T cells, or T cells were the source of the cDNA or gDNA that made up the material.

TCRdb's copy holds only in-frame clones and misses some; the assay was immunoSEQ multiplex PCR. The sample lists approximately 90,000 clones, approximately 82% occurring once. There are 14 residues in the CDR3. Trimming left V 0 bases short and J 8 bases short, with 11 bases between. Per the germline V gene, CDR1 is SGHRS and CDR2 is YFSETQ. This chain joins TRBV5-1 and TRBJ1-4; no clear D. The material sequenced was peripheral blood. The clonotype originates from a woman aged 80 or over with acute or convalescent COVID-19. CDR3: CASSLEPISEKLFF. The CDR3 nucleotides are TGCGCCAGCAGCTTGGAACCCATTAGCGAAAAACTGTTTTTT.